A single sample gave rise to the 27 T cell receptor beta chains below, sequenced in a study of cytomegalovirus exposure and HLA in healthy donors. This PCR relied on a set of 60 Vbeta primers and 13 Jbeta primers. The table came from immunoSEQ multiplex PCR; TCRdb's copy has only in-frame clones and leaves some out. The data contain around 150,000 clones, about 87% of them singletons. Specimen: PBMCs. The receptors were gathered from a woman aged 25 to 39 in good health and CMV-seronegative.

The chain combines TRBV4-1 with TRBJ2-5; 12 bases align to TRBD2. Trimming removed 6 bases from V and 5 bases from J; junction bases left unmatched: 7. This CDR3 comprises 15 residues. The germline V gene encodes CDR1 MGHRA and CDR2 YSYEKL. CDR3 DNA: TGCGCCAGCAGAAGCGGACTAGCGGGGTGGGAGACCCAGTACTTC. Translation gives CASRSGLAGWETQYF.

The CDR3: CASSYAPSGDNEQFF. The CDR3 DNA follows: TGTGCCAGCAGTTATGCGCCTAGCGGAGACAATGAGCAGTTCTTC. The genes are TRBV28 and TRBJ2-1, with 7 bases that match TRBD2. V trimming: 4 bases; J trimming: 5 bases; junction bases outside the gene matches: 8. The CDR3 is 15 amino acids. Germline lookup yields CDR1 MDHEN and CDR2 SYDVKM.

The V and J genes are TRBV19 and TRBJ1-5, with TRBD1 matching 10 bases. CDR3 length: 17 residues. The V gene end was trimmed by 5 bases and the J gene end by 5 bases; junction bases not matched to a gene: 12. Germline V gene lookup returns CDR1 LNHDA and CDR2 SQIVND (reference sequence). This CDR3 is CASSGGQGLGNHQPQHF. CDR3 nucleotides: TGTGCCAGTAGTGGGGGACAGGGGCTTGGCAATCATCAGCCCCAGCATTTT.

CDR3 loop: CASSGRTSGGEIAGELFF. The CDR3 nucleotides are TGTGCCAGCAGCGGTAGGACTAGCGGGGGGGAGATCGCCGGGGAGCTGTTTTTT. The chain recombines TRBV7-9 with TRBJ2-2; 15 bases align to TRBD2. This CDR3 spans 18 amino acids. Germline CDR1 and CDR2: SEHNR and FQNEAQ (reference sequence). The ends lost 5 bases at V and 6 bases at J; junction bases unmatched: 10.

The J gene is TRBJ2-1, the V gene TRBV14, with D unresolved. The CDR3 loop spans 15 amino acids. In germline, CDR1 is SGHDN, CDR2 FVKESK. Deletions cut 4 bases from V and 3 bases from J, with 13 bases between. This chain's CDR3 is CASSPSPSYYNEQFF. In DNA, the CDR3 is TGTGCCAGCAGCCCTTCTCCAAGCTACTACAATGAGCAGTTCTTC.

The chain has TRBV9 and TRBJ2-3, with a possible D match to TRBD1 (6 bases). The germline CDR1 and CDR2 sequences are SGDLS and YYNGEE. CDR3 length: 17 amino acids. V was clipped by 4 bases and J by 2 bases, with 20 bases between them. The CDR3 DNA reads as TGTGCCAGCAGCCCAGAGTACAGGGTCGGGCCCACAGATACGCAGTATTTT. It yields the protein CASSPEYRVGPTDTQYF.

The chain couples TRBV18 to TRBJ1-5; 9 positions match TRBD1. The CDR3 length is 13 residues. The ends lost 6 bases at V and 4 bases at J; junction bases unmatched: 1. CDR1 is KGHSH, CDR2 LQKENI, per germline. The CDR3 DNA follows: TGTGCCAGCTCTGGGACAGGGAATCAGCCCCAGCATTTT. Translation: CASSGTGNQPQHF.

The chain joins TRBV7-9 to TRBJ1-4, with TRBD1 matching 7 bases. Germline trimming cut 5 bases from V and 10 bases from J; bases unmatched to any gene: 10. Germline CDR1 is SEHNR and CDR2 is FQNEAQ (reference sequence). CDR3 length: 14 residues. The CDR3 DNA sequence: TGTGCCAGCAGCCCCGACAGGGAAGCGGGAAAACTGTTTTTT. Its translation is CASSPDREAGKLFF. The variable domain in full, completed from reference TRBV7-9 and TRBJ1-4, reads DTGVSQNPRHKITKRGQNVTFRCDPISEHNRLYWYRQTLGQGPEFLTYFQNEAQLEKSRLLSDRFSAERPKGSFSTLEIQRTEQGDSAMYLCASSPDREAGKLFFGSGTQLSVL.

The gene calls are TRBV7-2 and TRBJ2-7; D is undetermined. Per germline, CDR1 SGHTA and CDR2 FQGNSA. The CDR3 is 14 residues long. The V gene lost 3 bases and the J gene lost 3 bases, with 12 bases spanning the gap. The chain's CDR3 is CASSFGGRNYEQYF. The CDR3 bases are TGTGCCAGCAGCTTTGGCGGTCGGAACTACGAGCAGTACTTC.

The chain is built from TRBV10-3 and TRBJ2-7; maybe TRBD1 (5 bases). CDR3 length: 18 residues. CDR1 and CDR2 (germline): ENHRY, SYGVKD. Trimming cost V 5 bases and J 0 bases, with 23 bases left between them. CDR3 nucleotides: TGTGCCATCAGTCAACCATCAAAAACAGGTTCCTACTCCTACGAGCAGTACTTC. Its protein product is CAISQPSKTGSYSYEQYF.

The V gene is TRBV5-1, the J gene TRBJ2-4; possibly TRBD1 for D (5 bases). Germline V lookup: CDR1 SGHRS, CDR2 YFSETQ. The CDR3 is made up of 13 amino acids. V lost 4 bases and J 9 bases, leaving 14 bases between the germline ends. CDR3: CASSAGADSIQYF. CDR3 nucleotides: TGCGCCAGCAGCGCTGGGGCGGATAGCATTCAGTACTTC.

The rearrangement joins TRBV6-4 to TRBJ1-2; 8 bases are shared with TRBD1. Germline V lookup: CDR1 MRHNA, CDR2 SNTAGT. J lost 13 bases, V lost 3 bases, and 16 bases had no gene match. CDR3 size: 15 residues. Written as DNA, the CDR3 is TGTGCCAGCAGTGAAGCCGAGGACAGGGCAGGGTTTTGCACCTTC. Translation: CASSEAEDRAGFCTF.

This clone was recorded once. This CDR3 is CASSIGQLTYNEQFF. The CDR3 bases are TGTGCCAGTAGTATAGGACAGCTCACCTACAATGAGCAGTTCTTC. The chain has TRBV19 and TRBJ2-1; maybe TRBD1 (5 bases). Germline lookup yields CDR1 LNHDA and CDR2 SQIVND (reference sequence). CDR3 length equals 15 residues. The ends were cut back, 1 base at V and 2 bases at J, with 9 bases in the middle.

The CDR3 DNA follows: TGTGCCAGTAGTCCCAAGATCCCGGGACAGCCCTTCTACAATGAGCAGTTCTTC. This codes for CASSPKIPGQPFYNEQFF. This rearrangement joins TRBV19 to TRBJ2-1; 7 nucleotides align to TRBD1. V shed 5 bases, J shed 3 bases, and the junction held 16 bases outside the gene matches. The CDR3 consists of 18 residues. CDR1 is LNHDA, CDR2 SQIVND, per germline (reference sequence).

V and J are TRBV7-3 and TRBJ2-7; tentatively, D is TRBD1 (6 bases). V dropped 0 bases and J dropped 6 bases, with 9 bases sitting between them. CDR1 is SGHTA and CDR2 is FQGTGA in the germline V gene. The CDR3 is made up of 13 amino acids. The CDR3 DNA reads TGTGCCAGCAGCTTAACGGGGGCAGGCGAGCAGTACTTC. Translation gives CASSLTGAGEQYF.

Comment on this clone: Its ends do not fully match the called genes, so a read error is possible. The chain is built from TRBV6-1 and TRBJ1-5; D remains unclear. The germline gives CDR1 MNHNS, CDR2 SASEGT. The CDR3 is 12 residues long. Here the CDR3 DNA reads TGTGCCAGCAGTGAAGTCGTTGGGCTCCGGTATTTT. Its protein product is CASSEVVGLRYF.

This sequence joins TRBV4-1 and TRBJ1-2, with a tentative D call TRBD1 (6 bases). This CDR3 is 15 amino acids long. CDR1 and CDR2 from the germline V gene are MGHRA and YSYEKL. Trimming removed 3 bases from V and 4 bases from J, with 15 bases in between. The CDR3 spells CASSHLQGLSYGYTF. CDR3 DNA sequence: TGCGCCAGCAGCCATTTACAGGGTTTGTCCTATGGCTACACCTTC.

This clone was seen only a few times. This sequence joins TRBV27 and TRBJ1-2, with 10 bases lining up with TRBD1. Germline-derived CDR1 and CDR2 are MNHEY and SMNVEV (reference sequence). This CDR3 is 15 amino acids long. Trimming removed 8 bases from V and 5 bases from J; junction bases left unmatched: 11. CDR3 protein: CASRSPGQGNYGYTF. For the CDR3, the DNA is TGTGCCAGCCGAAGTCCGGGACAGGGGAATTATGGCTACACCTTC.

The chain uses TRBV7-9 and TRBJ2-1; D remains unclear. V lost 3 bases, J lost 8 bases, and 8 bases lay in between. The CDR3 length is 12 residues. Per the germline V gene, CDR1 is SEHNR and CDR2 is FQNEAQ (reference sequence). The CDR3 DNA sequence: TGTGCCAGCAGCTTCGTGGGCGATGAGCAGTTCTTC. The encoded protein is CASSFVGDEQFF.

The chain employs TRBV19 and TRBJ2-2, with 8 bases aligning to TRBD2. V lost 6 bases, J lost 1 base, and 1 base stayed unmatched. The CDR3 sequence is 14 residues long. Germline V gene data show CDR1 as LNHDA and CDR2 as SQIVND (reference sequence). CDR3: CASRSGGNTGELFF. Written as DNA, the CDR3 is TGTGCCAGTAGGAGCGGGGGGAACACCGGGGAGCTGTTTTTT.

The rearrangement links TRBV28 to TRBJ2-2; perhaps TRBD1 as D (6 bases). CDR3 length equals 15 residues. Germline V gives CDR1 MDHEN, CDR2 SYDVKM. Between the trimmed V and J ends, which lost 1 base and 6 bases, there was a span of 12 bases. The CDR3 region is CASSLFRQVPGELFF. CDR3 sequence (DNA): TGTGCCAGCAGTTTATTTCGACAGGTACCCGGGGAGCTGTTTTTT.

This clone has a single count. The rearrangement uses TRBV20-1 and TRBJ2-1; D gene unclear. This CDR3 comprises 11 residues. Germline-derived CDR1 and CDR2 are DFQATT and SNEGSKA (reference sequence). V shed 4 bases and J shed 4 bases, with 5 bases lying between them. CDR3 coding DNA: TGCAGTGCTACGTATTACAATGAGCAGTTCTTC. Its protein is CSATYYNEQFF.

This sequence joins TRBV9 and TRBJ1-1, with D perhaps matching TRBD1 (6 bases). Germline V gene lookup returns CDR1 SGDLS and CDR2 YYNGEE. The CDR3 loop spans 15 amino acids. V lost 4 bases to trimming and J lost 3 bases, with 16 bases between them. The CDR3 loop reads CASSPRGTPYTEAFF. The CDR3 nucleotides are TGTGCCAGCAGCCCACGAGGGACACCCTACACTGAAGCTTTCTTT.

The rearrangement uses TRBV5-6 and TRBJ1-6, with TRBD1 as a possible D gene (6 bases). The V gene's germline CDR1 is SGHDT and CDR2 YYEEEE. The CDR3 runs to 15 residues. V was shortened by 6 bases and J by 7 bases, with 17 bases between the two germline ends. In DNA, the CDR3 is TGTGCCAGCAACTTAGGGACACTCCTCAATTCACCCCTCCACTTT. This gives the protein CASNLGTLLNSPLHF.

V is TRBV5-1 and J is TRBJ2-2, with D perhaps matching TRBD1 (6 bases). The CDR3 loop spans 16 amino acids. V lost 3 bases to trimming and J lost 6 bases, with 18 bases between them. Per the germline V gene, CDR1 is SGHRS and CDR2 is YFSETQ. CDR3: CASSSAVRGSAGELFF. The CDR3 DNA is TGCGCCAGCAGCTCAGCGGTCAGGGGTTCAGCCGGGGAGCTGTTTTTT.

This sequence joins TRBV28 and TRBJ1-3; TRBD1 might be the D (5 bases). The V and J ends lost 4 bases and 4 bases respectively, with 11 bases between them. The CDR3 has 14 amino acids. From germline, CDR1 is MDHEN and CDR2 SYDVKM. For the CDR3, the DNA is TGTGCCAGCAGTTCACGAAAGGGGGGAAACACCATATATTTT. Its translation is CASSSRKGGNTIYF.

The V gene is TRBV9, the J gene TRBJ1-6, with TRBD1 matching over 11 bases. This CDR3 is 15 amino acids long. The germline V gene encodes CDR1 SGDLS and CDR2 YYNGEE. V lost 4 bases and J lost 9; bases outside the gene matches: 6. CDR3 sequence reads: CASSMDRGLGSPLHF. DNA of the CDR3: TGTGCCAGCAGCATGGACAGGGGGCTTGGTTCACCCCTCCACTTT.